This T cell receptor (beta chain) was profiled in a study of blood T cell repertoires in COVID-19 (dated by TCRdb to about 2020). In terms of the full investigation: Samples from collaborators originated in the United States, Italy and Spain and spanned both the acute and convalescent phases of COVID-19. The prospective study material was composed of cDNA or gDNA derived from T cells, B-cell-depleted T cells, or PBMCs. Deeply sampled blood TCRbeta repertoires from subjects exposed to, actively infected with, or recovered from COVID-19 were included in the dataset. The repertoires were released in a freely available public database meant as a resource for research on the immune response to SARS-CoV-2. The samples were drawn from two sources: the first 160 participants of the ongoing ImmuneRACE study, and 1,000 to 1,500 subjects contributed by 6 global collaborators. Sample metadata almost always included a de-identified subject ID, COVID-19 status, age in years and sex. Where available, HLA class I and class II types were taken from metadata supplied by the sample provider and were not determined by assay-based typing. Broad study findings and their caveats: The amount of clinical and demographic metadata varied by source and participant and was provided uncurated.

Inclusive of the bounding cysteine and phenylalanine, the CDR3 is 16 residues long. Only CDR3 DNA is held: 48 bases, read in frame from base 1. From the germline V gene (reference sequence), CDR1 is LGHDT and CDR2 is YNNKEL. The germline ends are 10 bases apart after V is trimmed by 0 bases and J by 4 bases. A word on this clone: The antigen it recognizes is unknown. Base qualities are not at hand, and no much larger clone is one base apart.

One collaborating source in Seattle enrolled patients during active infection and followed them longitudinally through the course of disease. Whole blood was collected in K2EDTA tubes by collaborating institutions according to the institutions' own protocols. For TCRbeta analysis, collaborator samples were shipped as frozen whole blood, as isolated PBMCs, or as DNA extracted from either sample type. The immunoSEQ Assay, a bias-controlled multiplex PCR, was used to amplify TCRbeta CDR3 regions from genomic DNA. The original methods were these. The number of nucleated cells in each sample was estimated from the amplification of reference gene primers within the assay. To quantify the absolute abundance of each unique TCRbeta CDR3 rearrangement, sequence reads were collapsed and filtered. Productive Simpson clonality was computed per sample as the square root of Simpson's diversity index over productive rearrangements. Sourced from immuneACCESS, this table was stored by TCRdb with only in-frame sequences that have V and J called. A share of the clones is absent; for the studies checked, an unresolved V gene accounts for under half, and the remainder has no known explanation. The D gene and trimming were derived from the DNA, and the V and J assignments and clone size from that table. This sample has under 250,000 clones in its table, and 75% to 85% of those were observed once. Roughly 5.6% of the sample goes to the ten largest clones.

The receptor was derived from a woman aged 40 to 55 with COVID-19, enrolled during active disease. The sample was peripheral blood. The chain uses TRBV3-1 (or the pseudogene TRBV3-2) and TRBJ1-6, and possibly TRBD1, on 5 matching bases. The sequenced DNA is TGTGCCAGCAGCCAAGATTGGGGGGGATATAATTCACCCCTCCACTTT. Its amino acids are CASSQDWGGYNSPLHF.